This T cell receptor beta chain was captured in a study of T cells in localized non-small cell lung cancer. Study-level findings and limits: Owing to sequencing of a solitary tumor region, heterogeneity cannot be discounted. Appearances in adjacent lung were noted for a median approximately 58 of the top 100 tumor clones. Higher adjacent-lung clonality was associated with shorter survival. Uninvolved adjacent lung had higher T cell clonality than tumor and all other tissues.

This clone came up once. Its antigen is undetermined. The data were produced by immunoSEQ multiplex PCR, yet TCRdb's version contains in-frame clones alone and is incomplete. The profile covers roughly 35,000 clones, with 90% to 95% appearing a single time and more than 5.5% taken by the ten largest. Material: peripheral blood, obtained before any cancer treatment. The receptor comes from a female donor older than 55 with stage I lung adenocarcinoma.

The CDR3 DNA is TGTGCCAGCAGCTTGGGGGCAGGGGTAAGGGAGACCCAGTACTTC. Translated, it gives CASSLGAGVRETQYF. This chain uses TRBV5-4 with TRBJ2-5; D possibly corresponds to TRBD1 (6 bases). The CDR3 consists of 15 residues. V was cut by 0 bases and J by 5 bases, with 14 bases left in between. The germline gives CDR1 SGHNT, CDR2 YYREEE (reference sequence).